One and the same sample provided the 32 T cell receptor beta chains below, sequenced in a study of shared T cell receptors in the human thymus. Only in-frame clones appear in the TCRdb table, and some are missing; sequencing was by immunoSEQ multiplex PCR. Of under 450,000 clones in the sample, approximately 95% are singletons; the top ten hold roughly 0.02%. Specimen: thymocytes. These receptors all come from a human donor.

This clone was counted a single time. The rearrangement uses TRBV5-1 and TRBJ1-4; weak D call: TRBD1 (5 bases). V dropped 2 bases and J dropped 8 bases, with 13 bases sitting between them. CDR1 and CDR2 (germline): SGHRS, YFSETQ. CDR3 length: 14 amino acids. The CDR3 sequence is CASSFRGFGEKLFF. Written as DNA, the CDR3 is TGCGCCAGCAGCTTTCGGGGGTTCGGGGAAAAACTGTTTTTT.

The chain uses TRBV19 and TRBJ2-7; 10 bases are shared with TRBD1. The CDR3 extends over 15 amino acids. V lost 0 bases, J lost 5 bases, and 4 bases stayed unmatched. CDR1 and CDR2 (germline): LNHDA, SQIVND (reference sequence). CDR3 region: CASSIDPGQGHEQYF. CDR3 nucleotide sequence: TGTGCCAGTAGTATAGATCCGGGACAGGGGCACGAGCAGTACTTC.

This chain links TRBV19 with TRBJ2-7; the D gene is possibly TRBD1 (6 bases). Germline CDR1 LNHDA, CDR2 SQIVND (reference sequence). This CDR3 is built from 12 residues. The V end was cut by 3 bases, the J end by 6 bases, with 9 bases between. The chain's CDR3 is CASSIGRGEQYF. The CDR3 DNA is TGTGCCAGTAGTATTGGCAGGGGCGAGCAGTACTTC.

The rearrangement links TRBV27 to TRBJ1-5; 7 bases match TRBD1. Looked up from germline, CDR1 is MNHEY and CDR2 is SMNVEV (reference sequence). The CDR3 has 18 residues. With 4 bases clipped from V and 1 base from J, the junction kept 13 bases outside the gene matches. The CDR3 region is CASSSSRQGGESNQPQHF. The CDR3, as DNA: TGTGCCAGCAGTTCATCCCGACAGGGCGGGGAAAGCAATCAGCCCCAGCATTTT.

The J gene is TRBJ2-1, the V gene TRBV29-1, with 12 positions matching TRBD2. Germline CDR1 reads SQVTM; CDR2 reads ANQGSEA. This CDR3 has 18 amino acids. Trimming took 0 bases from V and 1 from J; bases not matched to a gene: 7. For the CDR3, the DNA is TGCAGCGTTGAAGAGGTGGCACTAGCGGGAGGATCCTACAATGAGCAGTTCTTC. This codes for CSVEEVALAGGSYNEQFF.

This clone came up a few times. As DNA, the CDR3 is TGTGCCAGCAGCTCCGGTATCAGACTCAGGACTCGGGGAGAGACCCAGTACTTC. Translation gives CASSSGIRLRTRGETQYF. This chain connects TRBV7-9 to TRBJ2-5, with D tentatively TRBD2 (5 bases). CDR3 length: 18 residues. From germline, CDR1 is SEHNR and CDR2 FQNEAQ (reference sequence). The germline V and J ends were trimmed by 4 bases and 4 bases, with 25 bases remaining between them.

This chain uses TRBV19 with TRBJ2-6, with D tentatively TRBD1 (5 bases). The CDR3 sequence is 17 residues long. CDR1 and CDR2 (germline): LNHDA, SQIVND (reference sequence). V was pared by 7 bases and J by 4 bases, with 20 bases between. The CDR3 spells CASTVSRGRPGANVLTF. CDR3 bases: TGTGCCAGTACCGTCAGTAGGGGCAGGCCCGGGGCCAACGTCCTGACTTTC.

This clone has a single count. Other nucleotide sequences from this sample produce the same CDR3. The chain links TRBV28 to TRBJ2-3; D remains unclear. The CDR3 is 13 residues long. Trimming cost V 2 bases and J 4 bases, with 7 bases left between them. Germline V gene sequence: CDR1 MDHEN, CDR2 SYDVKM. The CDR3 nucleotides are TGTGCCAGCAGTTTAAGGGCGGCAGATACGCAGTATTTT. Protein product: CASSLRAADTQYF.

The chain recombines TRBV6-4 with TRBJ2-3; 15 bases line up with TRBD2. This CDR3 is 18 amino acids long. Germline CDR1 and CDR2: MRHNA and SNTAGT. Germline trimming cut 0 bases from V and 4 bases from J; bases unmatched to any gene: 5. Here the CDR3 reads CASSDSRTSGRAADTQYF. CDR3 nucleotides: TGTGCCAGCAGTGACTCCCGGACTAGCGGGAGGGCGGCAGATACGCAGTATTTT.

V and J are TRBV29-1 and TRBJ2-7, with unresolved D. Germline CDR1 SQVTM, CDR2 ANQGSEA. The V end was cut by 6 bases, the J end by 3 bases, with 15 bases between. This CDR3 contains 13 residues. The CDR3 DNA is TGCAGCGTCTATCTAGGCGATCTCTACGAGCAGTACTTC. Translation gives CSVYLGDLYEQYF.

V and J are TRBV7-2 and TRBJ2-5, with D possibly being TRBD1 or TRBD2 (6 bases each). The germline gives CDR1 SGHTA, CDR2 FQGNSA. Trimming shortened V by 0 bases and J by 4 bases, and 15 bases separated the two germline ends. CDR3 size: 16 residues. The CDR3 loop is CASSLAGGMVVETQYF. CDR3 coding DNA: TGTGCCAGCAGCTTAGCGGGGGGCATGGTCGTAGAGACCCAGTACTTC.

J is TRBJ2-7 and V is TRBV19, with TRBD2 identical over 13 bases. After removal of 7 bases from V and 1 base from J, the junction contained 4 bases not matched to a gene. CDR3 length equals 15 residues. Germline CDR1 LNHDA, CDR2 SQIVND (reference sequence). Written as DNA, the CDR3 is TGTGCCAGTACCCTACTAGCGGGAGGGTCCTACGAGCAGTACTTC. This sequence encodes CASTLLAGGSYEQYF. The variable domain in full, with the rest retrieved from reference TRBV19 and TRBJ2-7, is DGGITQSPKYLFRKEGQNVTLSCEQNLNHDAMYWYRQDPGQGLRLIYYSQIVNDFQKGDIAEGYSVSREKKESFPLTVTSAQKNPTAFYLCASTLLAGGSYEQYFGPGTRLTVT.

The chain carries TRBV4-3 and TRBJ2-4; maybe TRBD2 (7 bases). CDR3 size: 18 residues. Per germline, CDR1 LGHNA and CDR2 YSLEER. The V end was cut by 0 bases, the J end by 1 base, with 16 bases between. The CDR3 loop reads CASSQDQGREWAKNIQYF. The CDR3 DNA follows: TGCGCCAGCAGCCAAGATCAGGGGCGGGAGTGGGCCAAAAACATTCAGTACTTC.

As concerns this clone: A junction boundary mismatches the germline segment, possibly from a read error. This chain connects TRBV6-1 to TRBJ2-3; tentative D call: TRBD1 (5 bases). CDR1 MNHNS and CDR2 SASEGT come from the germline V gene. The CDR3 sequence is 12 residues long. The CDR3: CASSEGRERGNF. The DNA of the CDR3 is TGTGCCAGCAGTGAAGGCAGGGAAAGGGGAAACTTT.

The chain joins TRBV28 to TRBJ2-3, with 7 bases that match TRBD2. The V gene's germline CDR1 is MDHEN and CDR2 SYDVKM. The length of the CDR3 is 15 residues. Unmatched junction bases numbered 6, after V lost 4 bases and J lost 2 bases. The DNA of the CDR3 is TGTGCCAGCAGTTACCGGACTAGTTTCACAGATACGCAGTATTTT. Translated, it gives CASSYRTSFTDTQYF.

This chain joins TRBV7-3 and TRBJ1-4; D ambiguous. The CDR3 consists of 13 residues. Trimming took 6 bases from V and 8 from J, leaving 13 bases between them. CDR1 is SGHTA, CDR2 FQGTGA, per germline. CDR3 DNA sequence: TGTGCCAGCAGACGCCAGGTATTAGAAAAACTGTTTTTT. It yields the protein CASRRQVLEKLFF.

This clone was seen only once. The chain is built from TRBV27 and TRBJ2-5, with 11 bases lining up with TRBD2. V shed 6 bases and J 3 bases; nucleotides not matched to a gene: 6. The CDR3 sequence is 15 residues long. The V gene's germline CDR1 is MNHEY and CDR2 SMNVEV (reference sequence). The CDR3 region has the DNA TGTGCCAGCAGCCCTATAGCGGGAGGGGAAGAGACCCAGTACTTC. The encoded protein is CASSPIAGGEETQYF.

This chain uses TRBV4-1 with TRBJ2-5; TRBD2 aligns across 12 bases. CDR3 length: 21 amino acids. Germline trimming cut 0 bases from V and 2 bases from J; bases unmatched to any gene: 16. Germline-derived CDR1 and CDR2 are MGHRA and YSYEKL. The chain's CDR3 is CASSQENGAGTSGRQQETQYF. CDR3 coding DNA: TGCGCCAGCAGCCAAGAAAACGGGGCCGGGACTAGCGGGCGCCAACAAGAGACCCAGTACTTC.

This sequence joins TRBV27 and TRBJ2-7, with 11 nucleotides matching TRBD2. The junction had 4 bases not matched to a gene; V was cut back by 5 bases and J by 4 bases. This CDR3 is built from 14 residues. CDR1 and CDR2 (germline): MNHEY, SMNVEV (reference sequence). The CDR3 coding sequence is TGTGCCAGCAGTACTAGCGGGAGATGGTACGAGCAGTACTTC. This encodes CASSTSGRWYEQYF.

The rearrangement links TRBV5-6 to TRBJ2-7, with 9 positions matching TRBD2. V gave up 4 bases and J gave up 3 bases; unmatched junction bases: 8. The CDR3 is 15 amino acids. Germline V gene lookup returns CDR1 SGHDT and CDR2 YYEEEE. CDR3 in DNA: TGTGCCAGCAGCCGTAGGGGCGGGAGGGGCTACGAGCAGTACTTC. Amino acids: CASSRRGGRGYEQYF.

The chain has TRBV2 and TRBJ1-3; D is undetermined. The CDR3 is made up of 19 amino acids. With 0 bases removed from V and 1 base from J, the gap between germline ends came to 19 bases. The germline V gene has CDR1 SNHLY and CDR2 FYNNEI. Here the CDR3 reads CASSEAGVRRVASGNTIYF. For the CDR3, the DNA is TGTGCCAGCAGTGAAGCGGGCGTAAGGAGGGTTGCATCTGGAAACACCATATATTTT.

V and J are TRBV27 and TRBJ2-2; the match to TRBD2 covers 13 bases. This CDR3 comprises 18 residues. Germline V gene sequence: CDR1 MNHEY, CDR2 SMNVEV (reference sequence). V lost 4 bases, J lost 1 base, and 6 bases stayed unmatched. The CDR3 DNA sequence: TGTGCCAGCAGTTCACTAGCGGGAGGGTTAGTGAACACCGGGGAGCTGTTTTTT. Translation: CASSSLAGGLVNTGELFF.

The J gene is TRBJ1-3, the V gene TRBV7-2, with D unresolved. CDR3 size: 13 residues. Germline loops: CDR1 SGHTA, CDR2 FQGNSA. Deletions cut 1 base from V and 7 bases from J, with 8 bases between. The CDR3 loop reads CASSLEECNTIYF. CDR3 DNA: TGTGCCAGCAGCTTAGAGGAATGTAACACCATATATTTT.

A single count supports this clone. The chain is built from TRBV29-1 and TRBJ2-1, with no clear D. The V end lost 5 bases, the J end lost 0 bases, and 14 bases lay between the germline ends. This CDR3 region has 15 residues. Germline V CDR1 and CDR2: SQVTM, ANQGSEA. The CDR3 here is CSVSNRASSYNEQFF. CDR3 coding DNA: TGCAGCGTTTCGAACCGGGCCAGCTCCTACAATGAGCAGTTCTTC.

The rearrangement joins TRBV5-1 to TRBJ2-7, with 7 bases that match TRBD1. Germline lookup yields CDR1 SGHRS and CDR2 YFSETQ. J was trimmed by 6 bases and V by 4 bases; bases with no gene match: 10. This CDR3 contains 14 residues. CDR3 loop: CASSLTGIIVEQYF. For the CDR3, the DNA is TGCGCCAGCAGCCTGACAGGGATTATCGTCGAGCAGTACTTC.

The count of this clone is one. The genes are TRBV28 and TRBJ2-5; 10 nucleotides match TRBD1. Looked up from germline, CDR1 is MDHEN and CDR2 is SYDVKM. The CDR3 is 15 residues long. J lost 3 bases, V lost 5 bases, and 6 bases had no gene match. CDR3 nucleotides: TGTGCCAGCAGTCCCCGGGACAGGGGTGAAGAGACCCAGTACTTC. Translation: CASSPRDRGEETQYF.

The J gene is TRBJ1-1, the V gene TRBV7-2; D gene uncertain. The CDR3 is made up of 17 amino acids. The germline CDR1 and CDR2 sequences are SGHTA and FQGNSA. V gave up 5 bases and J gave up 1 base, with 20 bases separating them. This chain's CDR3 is CASSHHQSDASNTEAFF. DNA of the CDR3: TGTGCCAGCAGCCACCATCAAAGTGACGCCTCGAACACTGAAGCTTTCTTT.

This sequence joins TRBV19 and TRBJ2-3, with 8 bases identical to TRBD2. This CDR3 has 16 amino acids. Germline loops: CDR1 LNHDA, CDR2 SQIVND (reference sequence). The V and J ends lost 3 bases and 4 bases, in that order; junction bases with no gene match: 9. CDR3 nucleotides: TGTGCCAGTAGTATCCGGGAGGGCCAGGTTTCAGATACGCAGTATTTT. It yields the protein CASSIREGQVSDTQYF.

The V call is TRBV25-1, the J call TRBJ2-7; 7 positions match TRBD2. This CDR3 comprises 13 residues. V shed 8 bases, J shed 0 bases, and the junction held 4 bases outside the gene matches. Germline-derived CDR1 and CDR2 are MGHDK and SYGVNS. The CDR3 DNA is TGTGCCAGCCGGGACTACAACTCCTACGAGCAGTACTTC. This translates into CASRDYNSYEQYF.

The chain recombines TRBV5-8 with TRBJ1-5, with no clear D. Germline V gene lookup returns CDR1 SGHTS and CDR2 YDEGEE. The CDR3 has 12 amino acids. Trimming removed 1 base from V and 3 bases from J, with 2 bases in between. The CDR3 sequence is CASSLNNQPQHF. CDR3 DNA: TGTGCCAGCAGCTTGAACAATCAGCCCCAGCATTTT. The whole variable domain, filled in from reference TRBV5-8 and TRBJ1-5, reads EAGVTQSPTHLIKTRGQQATLRCSPISGHTSVYWYQQALGLGLQFLLWYDEGEERNRGNFPPRFSGRQFPNYSSELNVNALELEDSALYLCASSLNNQPQHFGDGTRLSIL.

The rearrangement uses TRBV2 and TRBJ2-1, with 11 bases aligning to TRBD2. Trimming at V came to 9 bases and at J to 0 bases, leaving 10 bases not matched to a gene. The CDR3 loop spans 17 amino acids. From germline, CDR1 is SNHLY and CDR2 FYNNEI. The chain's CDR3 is CASFGTSGNFSYNEQFF. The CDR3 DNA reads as TGTGCCAGTTTTGGGACTAGCGGAAATTTCTCCTACAATGAGCAGTTCTTC.

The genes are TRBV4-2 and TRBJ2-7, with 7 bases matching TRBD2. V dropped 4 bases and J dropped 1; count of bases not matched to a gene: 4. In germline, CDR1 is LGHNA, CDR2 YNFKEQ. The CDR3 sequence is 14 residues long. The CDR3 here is CASSPKRDSYEQYF. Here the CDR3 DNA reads TGTGCCAGCAGCCCTAAGCGGGATTCCTACGAGCAGTACTTC.